One sample yielded the 12 T cell receptor beta chains listed below, sequenced in a study of CD8+ T cells in alopecia areata. Indicated treatment: oral pan-JAK inhibitor, 5-10 mg twice daily. Extracted RNA was reverse transcribed into cDNA, the sequencing template. Sequencing was performed with immunoSEQ multiplex PCR; in TCRdb, only in-frame clones are kept and a portion is missing. The sample carries under 300,000 clones, around three fifths recorded once. The source was CD4+ T cells sorted from blood, collected at week 52, from a patient treated with tofacitinib. These receptors all stem from a human donor with alopecia areata.

The rearrangement links TRBV30 to TRBJ1-1, with D uncertain. The CDR3 contains 12 residues. The germline CDR1 and CDR2 sequences are GTSNPN and SVGIG (reference sequence). Trimming stripped 5 bases from V and 0 bases from J, with 7 bases between. The CDR3: CAWAPMNTEAFF. The CDR3 DNA reads TGTGCCTGGGCCCCCATGAACACTGAAGCTTTCTTT.

V gene TRBV30 combines with J gene TRBJ1-5, with 11 bases lining up with TRBD1. The CDR3 runs to 17 residues. The V segment lost 4 bases and the J segment 0 bases; nucleotides outside the gene matches: 8. Germline loops: CDR1 GTSNPN, CDR2 SVGIG (reference sequence). CDR3 bases: TGTGCCTGGAATACCGGGACAGGGGGTTATAGCAATCAGCCCCAGCATTTT. Its translation: CAWNTGTGGYSNQPQHF.

The rearrangement uses TRBV6-5 and TRBJ1-2; possible D gene TRBD1, 5 bases. CDR3 size: 13 residues. V lost 6 bases, J lost 4 bases, and 12 bases lay in between. Germline V CDR1 and CDR2: MNHEY, SVGAGI. CDR3 DNA sequence: TGTGCCAGCAGCTCAGGGCTTACCTATGGCTACACCTTC. As protein: CASSSGLTYGYTF.

The chain employs TRBV7-8 and TRBJ2-3, with D hard to call. Germline loops: CDR1 SGHVS, CDR2 FQNEAQ. V was cut by 3 bases and J by 4 bases, with 5 bases left in between. The CDR3 is made up of 12 amino acids. The CDR3 here is CASSFEPDTQYF. In DNA, the CDR3 is TGTGCCAGCAGCTTCGAACCAGATACGCAGTATTTT.

The chain recombines TRBV29-1 with TRBJ2-1; possible D gene TRBD1, 8 bases. Between the trimmed V and J ends, which lost 4 bases and 4 bases, there was a span of 26 bases. Germline CDR1 is SQVTM and CDR2 is ANQGSEA. The CDR3 is made up of 18 amino acids. CDR3 bases: TGCAGCGTTGGAAAGCGGGACAGGACTATAATAGGATACAATGAGCAGTTCTTC. It translates to CSVGKRDRTIIGYNEQFF.

Here the CDR3 DNA reads TGTGCCAGCAGCAAAGGGACAGCCGATAATGAAAAACTGTTTTTT. It encodes CASSKGTADNEKLFF. The rearrangement joins TRBV7-9 to TRBJ1-4, with 7 bases that match TRBD1. The V and J ends lost 5 bases and 4 bases, in that order; junction bases with no gene match: 7. The CDR3 has 15 residues. Germline loops: CDR1 SEHNR, CDR2 FQNEAQ (reference sequence).

This chain joins TRBV11-2 and TRBJ1-1; D possibly corresponds to TRBD1 (5 bases). V was pared by 3 bases and J by 7 bases, with 12 bases between. The CDR3 has 13 residues. CDR1 and CDR2 from the germline V gene are SGHAT and FQNNGV. Here the CDR3 reads CASSFTRDGEAFF. As DNA, the CDR3 is TGTGCCAGCAGCTTCACCCGGGACGGTGAAGCTTTCTTT.

The chain recombines TRBV14 with TRBJ1-2; D remains ambiguous. Looked up from germline, CDR1 is SGHDN and CDR2 is FVKESK. Trimming took 4 bases from V and 5 from J, leaving 23 bases between them. The CDR3 is 17 amino acids. CDR3 in amino acids: CASSRGAGSHILYGYTF. The CDR3 DNA reads as TGTGCCAGCAGCCGCGGCGCAGGTTCCCACATTTTGTATGGCTACACCTTC. Complete variable domain (other parts from reference TRBV14 and TRBJ1-2): EAGVTQFPSHSVIEKGQTVTLRCDPISGHDNLYWYRRVMGKEIKFLLHFVKESKQDESGMPNNRFLAERTGGTYSTLKVQPAELEDSGVYFCASSRGAGSHILYGYTFGSGTRLTVV.

The gene calls are TRBV10-3 and TRBJ1-2, with D uncertain. CDR3 length: 12 residues. Trimming shortened V by 2 bases and J by 3 bases, and 4 bases separated the two germline ends. Germline CDR1 is ENHRY and CDR2 is SYGVKD. The CDR3 DNA reads TGTGCCATCAGTGAGGGGGACTATGGCTACACCTTC. It specifies CAISEGDYGYTF.

This clone was observed a few times. The chain couples TRBV5-1 to TRBJ2-5, with a weak D call TRBD1 (5 bases). The germline V gene encodes CDR1 SGHRS and CDR2 YFSETQ. The CDR3 sequence is 14 residues long. V was trimmed by 5 bases and J by 2 bases, leaving 13 bases between them. This CDR3 is CASRQQGSQETQYF. The CDR3 DNA reads as TGCGCCAGCAGGCAGCAGGGCTCGCAAGAGACCCAGTACTTC.

This clone showed up many times. V gene TRBV6-6 combines with J gene TRBJ1-6; 7 bases map to TRBD1. Unmatched junction bases numbered 8, after V lost 5 bases and J lost 7 bases. The CDR3 covers 15 residues. Germline CDR1 is MNHNY and CDR2 is SVGAGI (reference sequence). CDR3 in DNA: TGTGCCAGCAGTCAGCACGACAGGGAGAATTCACCCCTCCACTTT. Translation: CASSQHDRENSPLHF.

This clone turned up a few times. The J gene is TRBJ1-1, the V gene TRBV5-6; D not certain. The V end lost 4 bases, the J end lost 6 bases, and 7 bases lay between the germline ends. CDR1 and CDR2 (germline): SGHDT, YYEEEE. The CDR3 runs 11 residues. CDR3 region: CASSRLAEAFF. The CDR3 DNA follows: TGTGCCAGCAGCCGTTTAGCTGAAGCTTTCTTT. The full variable domain, completed using reference TRBV5-6 and TRBJ1-1, is DAGVTQSPTHLIKTRGQQVTLRCSPKSGHDTVSWYQQALGQGPQFIFQYYEEEERQRGNFPDRFSGHQFPNYSSELNVNALLLGDSALYLCASSRLAEAFFGQGTRLTVV.